Listed below are T cell receptor beta chains from one sample, sequenced in a study of shared clonotypes between healthy human individuals. Assay: immunoSEQ multiplex PCR; the TCRdb copy retains only in-frame clones and omits some. The profile covers about 590,000 clones, with about 95% appearing a single time and about 0.11% taken by the ten largest. Sequencing was done on a sample of naive CD8+ T cells sorted from blood. Receptors were obtained from a woman aged 25 to 39 in good health. The CDR3 runs from the conserved cysteine through the conserved F or W.

length	V	J	CDR3
16	TRBV4-1	TRBJ2-1	CASSSRGVYSYNEQFF
14	TRBV27	TRBJ2-5	CASSLLAGKETQYF
14	TRBV2	TRBJ2-3	CASIKSPRTDTQYF
15	TRBV5-6	TRBJ1-5	CASSLAGYSNQPQHF
17	TRBV28	TRBJ2-1	CASSLRKLAGVYNEQFF
15	TRBV29-1	TRBJ2-7	CSVAGTSGRNDEQYF
15	TRBV2	TRBJ2-7	CASILSEGASYEQYF
15	TRBV27	TRBJ2-3	CASSLWSDFTDTQYF
15	TRBV23-1	TRBJ1-2	CASVGQGKDNYGYTF
13	TRBV27	TRBJ2-7	CATPPGHPEEQYF
14	TRBV29-1	TRBJ1-3	CSVGDTESGNTIYF
18	TRBV27	TRBJ2-2	CASGSRWVLAEHTGELFF
17	TRBV5-8	TRBJ2-7	CASSSPYRQAWDYEQYF
17	TRBV5-6	TRBJ2-3	CASSLELAGGYTDTQYF
12	TRBV27	TRBJ1-2	CATGGGSGGYTF
16	TRBV10-2	TRBJ2-1	CASSAYRDSSYNEQFF
16	TRBV11-3	TRBJ1-5	CASSPGASLSNQPQHF
15	TRBV4-1	TRBJ2-1	CASSHLAGVTGEQFF
10	TRBV10-2	TRBJ2-1	CASSGPLKFF
12	TRBV28	TRBJ1-1	CASSGTGSEAFF
14	TRBV6-1	TRBJ2-7	CASRAGTRFDEQYF
16	TRBV11-2	TRBJ2-7	CASSLAVAGVGYEQYF
12	TRBV9	TRBJ2-3	CASTHSTDTQYF
15	TRBV7-6	TRBJ2-4	CASSLGRSPKNIQYF
17	TRBV27	TRBJ2-1	CASSLGSRGSFYNEQFF
15	TRBV6-5	TRBJ2-3	CASSYMPTSTDTQYF
17	TRBV14	TRBJ2-7	CASSQGPRTSVVYEQYF